Listed here are 12 T cell receptor beta chains from one sample, sequenced in a study of human T cells and chemical hapten exposure. The sample's time point: patch test 3, about 24 weeks after DPC sensitization. Specified treatment: therapeutic diphenylcyclopropenone sensitization with weekly scalp DPC. TCRdb reprocessed the RACE reads with MiXCR, giving one entry per CDR3 protein. Of under 130,000 distinct CDR3 sequences in the sample, about 34% were seen once. The sample here was whole blood, taken in connection with sensitization to the hapten diphenylcyclopropenone (DPC). These receptors all stem from a man between 35 and 55 years old with alopecia areata. Some clones in this sample may be carry-over from other donors' samples.

CDR3 loop: CASSTIQQGKDTQYF. CDR3 nucleotide sequence: TGTGCCAGCAGTACTATCCAACAGGGAAAAGATACGCAGTATTTT. The V and J genes are TRBV28 and TRBJ2-3; TRBD1 might be the D (6 bases). The germline V gene has CDR1 MDHEN and CDR2 SYDVKM. V was shortened by 5 bases and J by 5 bases, with 17 bases between the two germline ends. The CDR3 is 15 amino acids.

This clonotype was counted only a few times. This rearrangement joins TRBV6-2 or TRBV6-3 to TRBJ2-7; maybe TRBD2 (6 bases). Trimming cost V 6 bases and J 2 bases, with 17 bases left between them. The CDR3 sequence is 15 residues long. Germline assignment: CDR1 MNHEY and CDR2 SVGEGT. The CDR3: CASRPLAKSPYEQYF. As DNA, the CDR3 is TGTGCCAGCAGACCTCTAGCGAAGTCCCCCTACGAGCAGTACTTC.

The chain recombines TRBV6-2 or TRBV6-3 with TRBJ2-5; the D gene is possibly TRBD2 (7 bases). The germline V and J ends were trimmed by 5 bases and 5 bases, with 21 bases remaining between them. The CDR3 sequence is 16 residues long. CDR1 and CDR2 (germline): MNHEY, SVGEGT. The CDR3 here is CASSLSLPGRGETQYF. CDR3 DNA: TGTGCCAGCAGTCTCTCCCTCCCGGGGAGGGGGGAGACCCAGTACTTC.

The gene calls are TRBV12-3 or TRBV12-4 and TRBJ1-2; D is ambiguous. Trimming stripped 3 bases from V and 2 bases from J, with 10 bases between. This CDR3 contains 14 residues. The CDR3 sequence is CASSFFSGNYGYTF. CDR3 DNA: TGTGCCAGCAGTTTTTTTTCTGGCAACTATGGCTACACCTTC.

This chain joins TRBV6-6 and TRBJ2-2; perhaps TRBD1 as D (6 bases). Germline V lookup: CDR1 MNHNY, CDR2 SVGAGI (reference sequence). Trimming pared 4 bases from V and 5 bases from J, leaving 17 bases between. The CDR3 sequence is 16 residues long. The CDR3 coding sequence is TGTGCCAGCAGTTTCCGGGACACCCCCGGGACCGGGGAGCTGTTTTTT. It encodes CASSFRDTPGTGELFF.

The CDR3 protein is CASATVMGGQPQHF. DNA of the CDR3: TGTGCCAGCGCCACCGTCATGGGGGGTCAGCCCCAGCATTTT. The chain couples TRBV27 to TRBJ1-5; D might be TRBD1 (5 bases). The germline V and J ends were trimmed by 8 bases and 6 bases, with 17 bases remaining between them. This CDR3 is built from 14 residues. Germline CDR1 reads MNHEY; CDR2 reads SMNVEV (reference sequence).

The chain employs TRBV20-1 and TRBJ2-7; D not certain. This CDR3 contains 11 residues. Trimming removed 1 base from V and 5 bases from J, with 6 bases in between. Germline assignment: CDR1 DFQATT and CDR2 SNEGSKA (reference sequence). The CDR3: CSARVVNEQYF. The DNA for the CDR3 is TGCAGTGCTAGAGTTGTCAACGAGCAGTACTTC.

This clonotype was observed a few times. The rearrangement joins TRBV11-2 to TRBJ2-3, with D uncertain. Germline CDR1 is SGHAT and CDR2 is FQNNGV. CDR3 length: 15 amino acids. V dropped 5 bases and J dropped 3 bases, with 15 bases sitting between them. CDR3 amino acids: CASSPRQLSTDTQYF. For the CDR3, the DNA is TGTGCCAGCAGCCCTAGACAACTCAGTACAGATACGCAGTATTTT.

CDR3 loop: CSAGGASNTEAFF. As DNA, the CDR3 is TGCAGTGCAGGGGGGGCATCTAACACTGAAGCTTTCTTT. V usage is TRBV20-1 and J usage is TRBJ1-1; possible D gene TRBD1, 6 bases. V was trimmed by 6 bases and J by 2 bases, leaving 13 bases between them. The length of the CDR3 is 13 residues. Germline V gives CDR1 DFQATT, CDR2 SNEGSKA (reference sequence).

The chain is built from TRBV5-4 and TRBJ2-7, with 8 bases aligning to TRBD2. V dropped 4 bases and J dropped 3; count of bases not matched to a gene: 6. Germline CDR1 SGHNT, CDR2 YYREEE (reference sequence). This CDR3 is 14 amino acids long. CDR3 DNA sequence: TGTGCCAGCAGCACCCAGACTAGCGTCTACGAGCAGTACGTC. This encodes CASSTQTSVYEQYV.

V gene TRBV7-9 combines with J gene TRBJ2-2; no firm D call. The CDR3 contains 14 residues. CDR1 and CDR2 (germline): SEHNR, FQNEAQ (reference sequence). Trimming stripped 5 bases from V and 5 bases from J, with 12 bases between. The CDR3 coding sequence is TGTGCCAGCAGCCCCTTTTTATCGACCGGGGAGCTGTTTTTT. Encoded protein: CASSPFLSTGELFF.

This clonotype appeared a single time. V is TRBV2 and J is TRBJ2-3; the match to TRBD2 covers 7 bases. With V trimmed by 8 bases and J by 4 bases, 0 bases remained unmatched. There are 11 residues in the CDR3. CDR1 SNHLY and CDR2 FYNNEI come from the germline V gene. DNA for the CDR3: TGTGCCAGCGGGGGGGCAGATACGCAGTATTTT. This sequence encodes CASGGADTQYF. Supplemented by reference TRBV2 and TRBJ2-3, the full variable domain reads EPEVTQTPSHQVTQMGQEVILRCVPISNHLYFYWYRQILGQKVEFLVSFYNNEISEKSEIFDDQFSVERPDGSNFTLKIRSTKLEDSAMYFCASGGADTQYFGPGTRLTVL.